This T cell receptor (beta chain) was obtained from a study of CD8 T cells in ankylosing spondylitis. This clonotype was observed many times. Its antigen is still unknown. Findings of the study overall: Within matched ankylosing spondylitis synovial fluid, disease-linked clones were reportedly significantly enriched.

Each TCR beta library was made by quantitative 5'-RACE that incorporated molecular barcodes. MiXCR, applied by TCRdb to the 5' RACE reads, yields one record per CDR3 protein. The sample has about 39,000 distinct CDR3 sequences; approximately 3% are singletons. Germline-derived CDR1 and CDR2 are SGDLS and YYNGEE. The length of the CDR3 is 16 residues. V lost 0 bases and J lost 1; bases outside the gene matches: 5. The source material was blood, either unsorted or a sorted T cell fraction (not recorded which). The sequence was obtained from a male donor with ankylosing spondylitis or in good health (not recorded which). The chain couples TRBV9 to TRBJ2-3; TRBD2 agrees at 7 bases. CDR3 coding DNA: TGTGCCAGCAGCGTAGAGGCGGGAGTCCGCACAGATACGCAGTATTTT. It specifies CASSVEAGVRTDTQYF.